This TCR beta chain was retrieved from a study of OX40 agonist ivuxolimab in advanced cancers. Overall study: An agonistic anti-OX40 (CD134) antibody, ivuxolimab, was used to treat the patients. Partial responses were observed in three patients, of whom one had hepatocellular carcinoma and two had cutaneous melanoma.

V dropped 4 bases and J dropped 3; count of bases not matched to a gene: 5. The CDR3 runs to 15 residues. Germline values: CDR1 SGHRS, CDR2 YFSETQ. The method was immunoSEQ multiplex PCR; TCRdb's version includes in-frame clones alone and lacks a portion of them. The table shows roughly 53,000 clones, with nearly 90% occurring only once. J is TRBJ2-5 and V is TRBV5-1; TRBD1 aligns across 11 bases. The source is an adult with an advanced solid tumor such as melanoma, head and neck, liver or kidney cancer. The sample consisted of CD4+ or CD8+ T cells sorted from blood, taken in a trial of the OX40 agonist ivuxolimab. In DNA form, the CDR3 reads TGCGCCAGCAGCCTGGGACAGGGGGGAAAAGAGACCCAGTACTTC. It is translated as CASSLGQGGKETQYF.